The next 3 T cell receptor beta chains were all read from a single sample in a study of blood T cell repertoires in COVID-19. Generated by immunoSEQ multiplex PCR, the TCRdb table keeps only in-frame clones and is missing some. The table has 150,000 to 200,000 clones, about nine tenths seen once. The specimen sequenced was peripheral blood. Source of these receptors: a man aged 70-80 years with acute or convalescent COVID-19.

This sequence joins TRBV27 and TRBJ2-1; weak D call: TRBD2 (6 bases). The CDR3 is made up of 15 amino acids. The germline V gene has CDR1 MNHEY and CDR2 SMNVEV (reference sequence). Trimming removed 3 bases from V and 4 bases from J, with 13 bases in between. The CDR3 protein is CASSFGGRSYNEQFF. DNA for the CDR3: TGTGCCAGCAGTTTTGGAGGGAGGAGTTACAATGAGCAGTTCTTC.

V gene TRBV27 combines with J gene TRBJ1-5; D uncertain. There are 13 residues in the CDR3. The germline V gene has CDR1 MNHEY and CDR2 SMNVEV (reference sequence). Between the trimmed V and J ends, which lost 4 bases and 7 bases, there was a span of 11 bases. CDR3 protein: CASSWQVFQPQHF. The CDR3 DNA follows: TGTGCCAGCAGTTGGCAGGTTTTCCAGCCCCAGCATTTT.

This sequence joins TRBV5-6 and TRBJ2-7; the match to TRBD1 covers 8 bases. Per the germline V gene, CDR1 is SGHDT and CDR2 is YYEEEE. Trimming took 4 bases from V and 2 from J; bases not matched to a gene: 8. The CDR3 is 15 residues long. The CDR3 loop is CASSLETTGAYEQYF. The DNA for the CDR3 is TGTGCCAGCAGCCTCGAGACGACAGGGGCCTACGAGCAGTACTTC.